The clone carrying this TCR beta chain was seen a handful of times. Its specificity is unknown. The sample comes from a study of naive and memory T cell subsets. Overall study findings and caveats: Findings for naive and memory subsets could not be checked against ground truth. In naive cells, over 85% of TCR sequences were seen only once.

Two oligonucleotides, mixed equimolar, formed the beta constant-region primer covering TRBC1 and TRBC2. Nested alpha and beta constant-region primers with the SP2 primer drove four PCR rounds on ligated cDNA. The cDNA 3' end received a ligated single-stranded oligonucleotide carrying the SP2 primer and a 12-nucleotide UMI. TCRdb re-analysed the UMI-ligation and nested PCR reads in MiXCR, keeping a single row per CDR3 protein. The sample contains about 120,000 distinct CDR3 sequences, 35% to 45% of which appear only once. Cells stained for CD3, CD4, CD8, CD45RA and CD27 were sorted into four subsets. Sequenced input: central memory CD4+ T cells from blood. This receptor was taken from a human donor in good health.

CDR3 bases: TGTGCCAGCAGCCTTTTATCAGGGGGCGCGGATCAGCCCCAGCATTTT. As protein: CASSLLSGGADQPQHF. The J gene is TRBJ1-5, the V gene TRBV4-2; 8 bases align to TRBD1. Losses at the gene ends were 4 bases for V and 5 bases for J; bases not matched to a gene: 10. Germline CDR1 LGHNA, CDR2 YNFKEQ. This CDR3 region has 16 residues.